This passage covers 11 T cell receptor beta chains from one sample sequenced in a study of blood T cells in healthy people across ages. Together with a sample-barcoded 5' primer, a J-beta primer mix was included in a second PCR lasting roughly 6 to 12 cycles. TCRdb re-called the 5' RACE reads with MiXCR, one entry per CDR3 protein. Counted here are 1.5 million to 2 million distinct CDR3 sequences, approximately 28% occurring once; the ten biggest clones make up roughly 8.2%. Sample: blood. All receptors derive from a woman under 40 in good health.

The gene calls are TRBV28 and TRBJ2-3; 16 nucleotides line up with TRBD2. Germline V gene data show CDR1 as MDHEN and CDR2 as SYDVKM. V lost 4 bases to trimming and J lost 5 bases; unmatched junction nucleotides: 15. CDR3 length equals 20 residues. CDR3 DNA: TGTGCCAGCAGTTCCGTACCATCGGGACTAGCGGGGGGGCCAGAAGATACGCAGTATTTT. This translates into CASSSVPSGLAGGPEDTQYF.

This clonotype was observed a few times. V gene TRBV6-1 combines with J gene TRBJ2-1; possibly TRBD1 for D (5 bases). The V end was cut by 8 bases, the J end by 6 bases, with 17 bases between. The germline CDR1 and CDR2 sequences are MNHNS and SASEGT. This CDR3 has 14 amino acids. As DNA, the CDR3 is TGTGCCAGCCTGGCCATATGGGGCCCCAATGAGCAGTTCTTC. Its protein is CASLAIWGPNEQFF.

This clonotype was seen a few times. The CDR3: CASSLKGGEPYEQYF. CDR3 in DNA: TGTGCCAGCAGTTTAAAGGGCGGGGAACCCTACGAGCAGTACTTC. J is TRBJ2-7 and V is TRBV27; a weak D match, TRBD2 (6 bases). The CDR3 sequence is 15 residues long. Trimming removed 2 bases from V and 2 bases from J, with 13 bases in between. CDR1 and CDR2 (germline): MNHEY, SMNVEV (reference sequence).

In its sample, this clonotype was seen many times. The V and J genes are TRBV5-1 and TRBJ2-7; D could derive from TRBD1 or TRBD2 (5 bases each). Looked up from germline, CDR1 is SGHRS and CDR2 is YFSETQ. The CDR3 is 13 residues long. The germline V and J ends were trimmed by 5 bases and 3 bases, with 12 bases remaining between them. DNA of the CDR3: TGCGCCAGCAGTTCCCGGGACGTCTACGAGCAGTACTTC. Its protein is CASSSRDVYEQYF.

CDR3 sequence (DNA): TGTGCCAGCAGCGTGCGACTAGCGGGAGGCTCAAATGAGCAGTTCTTC. It codes for CASSVRLAGGSNEQFF. The rearrangement links TRBV5-5 to TRBJ2-1; 13 bases map to TRBD2. The CDR3 contains 16 residues. Germline CDR1 and CDR2: SGHKS and YYEKEE (reference sequence). Losses at the gene ends were 4 bases for V and 7 bases for J; bases not matched to a gene: 8.

This clonotype was recorded many times. The rearrangement uses TRBV20-1 and TRBJ2-5; 14 nucleotides line up with TRBD2. This CDR3 is built from 14 residues. Looked up from germline, CDR1 is DFQATT and CDR2 is SNEGSKA (reference sequence). Unmatched junction bases numbered 4, after V lost 7 bases and J lost 3 bases. CDR3 sequence (DNA): TGCAGTGGAAAGACTAGCGGGGGGGAAGAGACCCAGTACTTC. It is translated as CSGKTSGGEETQYF.

This clonotype has a handful of counts. V usage is TRBV28 and J usage is TRBJ1-5; D might be TRBD1 (5 bases). V was trimmed by 5 bases and J by 2 bases, leaving 16 bases between them. The CDR3 extends over 16 amino acids. Germline values: CDR1 MDHEN, CDR2 SYDVKM. The CDR3 region has the DNA TGTGCCAGCAGTCCCTCGGGGAGGGGAGGCAATCAGCCCCAGCATTTT. Encoded protein: CASSPSGRGGNQPQHF. Full variable domain (remainder filled in from reference TRBV28 and TRBJ1-5): DVKVTQSSRYLVKRTGEKVFLECVQDMDHENMFWYRQDPGLGLRLIYFSYDVKMKEKGDIPEGYSVSREKKERFSLILESASTNQTSMYLCASSPSGRGGNQPQHFGDGTRLSIL.

The chain joins TRBV20-1 to TRBJ1-1; D is unclear. The CDR3 runs to 11 residues. Germline values: CDR1 DFQATT, CDR2 SNEGSKA (reference sequence). V was clipped by 3 bases and J by 7 bases, with 9 bases between them. The CDR3 region is CSASPAGEAFF. The CDR3 coding sequence is TGCAGTGCTAGCCCCGCAGGTGAAGCTTTCTTT.

On this clonotype itself: A much larger clone differs from this one at a single base, so this may be a read error. This chain connects TRBV20-1 to TRBJ2-5; D unresolved. CDR1 and CDR2 (germline): DFQATT, SNEGSKA (reference sequence). The length of the CDR3 is 10 residues. With 6 bases removed from V and 11 bases from J, the gap between germline ends came to 13 bases. The CDR3 DNA reads TGCAGTGCACTAAGTAATGAGCAGTACTTC. Protein sequence: CSALSNEQYF.

This clonotype was detected only a few times. V and J are TRBV28 and TRBJ2-1, with TRBD2 identical over 7 bases. The germline V gene encodes CDR1 MDHEN and CDR2 SYDVKM. The CDR3 runs 16 residues. The V gene end was trimmed by 3 bases and the J gene end by 5 bases; junction bases not matched to a gene: 10. CDR3 in amino acids: CASSFGGEGPHNEQFF. As DNA, the CDR3 is TGTGCCAGCAGTTTTGGCGGGGAGGGACCGCACAATGAGCAGTTCTTC.

The gene calls are TRBV21-1 and TRBJ2-3; the table's D call, TRBD1, has no DNA check behind it. TRBV21-1 is reported as a pseudogene. The CDR3 totals 16 residues. The CDR3 region has the DNA TGTGTCAGCAGTCCGGCCGGGGACAGGCGCACAGATACGCAGTATTTT. The encoded protein is CVSSPAGDRRTDTQYF.